The clone carrying this TCR beta chain was counted a few times. Its antigen is unknown. PCR was performed a second time for 7 to 11 cycles using a sample-barcoded 5' primer and a J-beta primer mix. MiXCR, applied by TCRdb to the 5' RACE reads, yields one record per CDR3 protein. The sample lists around 990,000 distinct CDR3 sequences, roughly a quarter occurring once. Isolated per sample were at least 6.5 million PBMCs. The entry originates in a study of blood T cells in healthy people across ages. Regarding the study as a whole: Long-lived donors exceeded aged donors in naive CD4+ cells and diversity.

Germline V lookup: CDR1 MNHEY, CDR2 SMNVEV (reference sequence). The V end lost 6 bases, the J end lost 7 bases, and 13 bases lay between the germline ends. This CDR3 spans 14 amino acids. The sample was also reused in another study, on T cells of mothers and their children. That study adds: The overlap seen between related mothers and children slightly exceeded that of unrelated pairs, though not significantly.

The rearrangement uses TRBV27 and TRBJ1-6; no firm D call. The source of this sequence is a girl between 2 and 10 years old in good health. Sequenced sample: blood. CDR3: CASRDGQANSPLHF. The CDR3 DNA reads TGTGCCAGCAGAGACGGGCAGGCGAATTCACCCCTCCACTTT.